This TCR beta chain was documented in a study of blood T cells in healthy people across ages. Study outcomes and limitations: Naive T cell percentage showed a strong correlation with the diversity of TCR beta.

As regards this clonotype: The antigen is unknown.

CDR1 and CDR2 from the germline V gene are WSHSY and SAAADI. V was pared by 3 bases and J by 4 bases, with 24 bases between. The CDR3 loop spans 18 amino acids. Together with a sample-barcoded 5' primer, a J-beta primer mix was included in a second PCR lasting about 7 to 12 cycles. TCRdb fed the 5' RACE reads into MiXCR, producing one record per CDR3 protein. The sample lists about 2 million distinct CDR3 sequences; about 49% were seen once. Source material: blood. The sequence was obtained from a woman aged 40 to 49 in good health. This sequence joins TRBV10-2 and TRBJ2-5; D is undetermined. The CDR3 bases are TGCGCCAGCAGTGACTTCCTAGACACGGACCGTACCGGAGAGACCCAGTACTTC. Translated: CASSDFLDTDRTGETQYF.